The text below deals with one T cell receptor beta chain. V lost 5 bases to trimming and J lost 4 bases; unmatched junction nucleotides: 11. The CDR3 extends over 15 amino acids. Germline V gene lookup returns CDR1 SGHRS and CDR2 YFSETQ. This entry is derived from a study of blood T cell repertoires in COVID-19. Background on the study: Acute and convalescent COVID-19 specimens originated in the United States, Italy and Spain. Sources were T cells, B-cell-depleted T cells, or PBMCs; the material itself was cDNA or gDNA.

Study processing details: Reference gene primer amplification yielded estimated nucleated cell counts. Clones were sequenced by immunoSEQ multiplex PCR, and TCRdb holds only the in-frame ones, with some missing. The V and J calls and clone size were taken over from that table, and D and trimming were inferred from the DNA. The profile shows 380,000 or so clones, approximately 88% of them singletons. The gene calls are TRBV5-1 and TRBJ2-7, with 8 bases aligning to TRBD1. Sequencing was performed on peripheral blood. This receptor was taken from a man aged 35 to 55 with acute or convalescent COVID-19. As DNA, the CDR3 is TGCGCCAGCAGACCCGGACAGGGACCTTTGTACGAGCAGTACTTC. As protein: CASRPGQGPLYEQYF.